The present TCR beta chain was sequenced within a study of CD8 T cells in Susac syndrome. The germline V gene encodes CDR1 MGHRA and CDR2 YSYEKL. Trimming cost V 1 base and J 4 bases, with 20 bases left between them. The CDR3 loop spans 18 amino acids. Reverse transcription of roughly 0.5 to 1 ug RNA was performed with random hexamers. TCR beta CDR3 was amplified by immunoSEQ covering 54 Vbeta and 13 Jbeta. TCRdb redid the calling of the immunoSEQ multiplex PCR reads with MiXCR, one entry per CDR3 protein. The sample comprises approximately 100,000 distinct CDR3 sequences, around 90% of which are singletons, and around 0.12% rests with the top ten.

The sequencing sample was made of CD8+ T cells from PBMCs. The V gene is TRBV4-1, the J gene TRBJ1-3, with D uncertain. This TCR was sampled from a human donor in good health. As DNA, the CDR3 is TGCGCCAGCAGCCAAGTCAAGGGTAGTCCTGGTGCAGGAAACACCATATATTTT. The encoded protein is CASSQVKGSPGAGNTIYF.